The next 8 T cell receptor beta chains were all read from a single sample in a study of shared clonotypes between healthy human individuals. The data were produced by immunoSEQ multiplex PCR, yet TCRdb's version contains in-frame clones alone and is incomplete. This sample carries approximately 2.5 million clones, 80% to 95% of them seen once, and the ten largest clones take about 0.39%. Specimen: naive CD4+ T cells from PBMCs. Described subset: CD45RA+ positively selected. These receptors were obtained from a man aged 18 to 29 in good health. Some clones in this sample may be carry-over from other donors' samples.

CDR3 residues: CASSLITGRAEAFF. The DNA for the CDR3 is TGTGCCAGCAGCTTAATCACAGGGCGGGCTGAAGCTTTCTTT. The chain is built from TRBV11-2 and TRBJ1-1; D is perhaps TRBD1 (6 bases). Trimming shortened V by 2 bases and J by 6 bases, and 13 bases separated the two germline ends. The CDR3 extends over 14 amino acids. Per germline, CDR1 SGHAT and CDR2 FQNNGV.

This clone was found once. V is TRBV5-6 and J is TRBJ2-2, with TRBD2 identical over 9 bases. CDR3 size: 16 residues. V trimming: 0 bases; J trimming: 3 bases; junction bases outside the gene matches: 3. Germline lookup yields CDR1 SGHDT and CDR2 YYEEEE. The CDR3 DNA is TGTGCCAGCAGCTTGGCAGCGGGAGGTTACACCGGGGAGCTGTTTTTT. It is translated as CASSLAAGGYTGELFF.

This clone has only one observation. The V gene is TRBV11-2, the J gene TRBJ2-5; a weak D match, TRBD2 (7 bases). The germline gives CDR1 SGHAT, CDR2 FQNNGV. V shed 2 bases and J shed 3 bases, with 10 bases lying between them. The CDR3 consists of 14 residues. CDR3 region: CASSLTGREETQYF. The CDR3 coding sequence is TGTGCCAGCAGCTTAACAGGGAGGGAAGAGACCCAGTACTTC. Using reference TRBV11-2 and TRBJ2-5 for the parts outside the CDR3, the full variable domain is EAGVAQSPRYKIIEKRQSVAFWCNPISGHATLYWYQQILGQGPKLLIQFQNNGVVDDSQLPKDRFSAERLKGVDSTLKIQPAKLEDSAVYLCASSLTGREETQYFGPGTRLLVL.

The chain employs TRBV7-9 and TRBJ1-1, with D hard to call. The CDR3 consists of 13 residues. From germline, CDR1 is SEHNR and CDR2 FQNEAQ (reference sequence). With 1 base removed from V and 4 bases from J, the gap between germline ends came to 7 bases. CDR3 bases: TGTGCCAGCAGCTTAGTGGTGAGCACTGAAGCTTTCTTT. Residues: CASSLVVSTEAFF.

The genes are TRBV28 and TRBJ1-4, with a possible D match to TRBD1 (5 bases). The CDR3 is 15 residues long. V was shortened by 6 bases and J by 0 bases, with 11 bases between the two germline ends. Germline V gene data show CDR1 as MDHEN and CDR2 as SYDVKM. This CDR3 is CASRTRGSTNEKLFF. CDR3 DNA: TGTGCCAGCAGGACTCGGGGCTCAACTAATGAAAAACTGTTTTTT.

The chain carries TRBV6-5 and TRBJ1-2, with unresolved D. V gave up 6 bases and J gave up 6 bases, with 11 bases separating them. The CDR3 covers 12 residues. Germline loops: CDR1 MNHEY, CDR2 SVGAGI. The CDR3 DNA follows: TGTGCCAGCAGAGTGGTGGAGAATGGCTACACCTTC. Its translation: CASRVVENGYTF.

The genes are TRBV2 and TRBJ2-3, with 7 bases matching TRBD1. The junction had 5 bases not matched to a gene; V was cut back by 4 bases and J by 4 bases. This CDR3 spans 14 amino acids. CDR1 is SNHLY and CDR2 is FYNNEI in the germline V gene. CDR3 bases: TGTGCCAGCAGTGCAGACAGGGCCCCAGATACGCAGTATTTT. It translates to CASSADRAPDTQYF.

The chain employs TRBV5-1 and TRBJ2-2; perhaps TRBD2 as D (6 bases). This CDR3 is built from 16 residues. Per the germline V gene, CDR1 is SGHRS and CDR2 is YFSETQ. V was trimmed by 0 bases and J by 7 bases, leaving 16 bases between them. CDR3 amino acids: CASSLVGTPAGGELFF. The DNA for the CDR3 is TGCGCCAGCAGCTTGGTGGGGACTCCGGCCGGCGGGGAGCTGTTTTTT.